One and the same sample provided the 32 T cell receptor beta chains below, sequenced in a study of shared clonotypes between healthy human individuals. Libraries were prepared by immunoSEQ multiplex PCR; TCRdb keeps only in-frame clonotypes and omits some of them. This sample has about 1.1 million clones, with 75% to 80% found just once. Sample: memory CD4+ T cells from PBMCs. Subset denoted: CD45RA-negative fraction. The receptors shown here come from a man younger than 35 in good health. Some clones in this sample may be carry-over from other donors' samples.

This clone was counted ten times or more. V gene TRBV7-9 combines with J gene TRBJ2-5, with TRBD1 matching 7 bases. J was trimmed by 4 bases and V by 2 bases; bases with no gene match: 4. The CDR3 has 14 amino acids. The germline gives CDR1 SEHNR, CDR2 FQNEAQ (reference sequence). CDR3 amino acids: CASSLPGQLETQYF. The CDR3 DNA is TGTGCCAGCAGCTTACCGGGACAGTTAGAGACCCAGTACTTC. The entire variable domain, with the rest obtained from reference TRBV7-9 and TRBJ2-5, is as follows: DTGVSQNPRHKITKRGQNVTFRCDPISEHNRLYWYRQTLGQGPEFLTYFQNEAQLEKSRLLSDRFSAERPKGSFSTLEIQRTEQGDSAMYLCASSLPGQLETQYFGPGTRLLVL.

The chain links TRBV27 to TRBJ1-6; possibly TRBD1 for D (6 bases). V was cut by 9 bases and J by 7 bases, with 22 bases left in between. CDR3 length equals 16 residues. Germline lookup yields CDR1 MNHEY and CDR2 SMNVEV (reference sequence). CDR3: CASSLLGRGANSPLHF. CDR3 nucleotides: TGTGCCAGTAGTCTATTGGGACGGGGGGCGAATTCACCCCTCCACTTT.

With respect to this clone: A read error may be the cause here, since a much bigger clone is one base away. The gene calls are TRBV2 and TRBJ2-7; perhaps D is TRBD1 or TRBD2 (5 bases each). CDR3 length: 12 amino acids. Germline values: CDR1 SNHLY, CDR2 FYNNEI. Trimming removed 8 bases at V and 0 bases at J, with 8 bases between. The CDR3 DNA follows: TGTGCCAGCGGGACCCGCTCCTACGAGCAGTACTTC. Its translation is CASGTRSYEQYF. Drawing the rest from reference TRBV2 and TRBJ2-7, the complete variable domain is EPEVTQTPSHQVTQMGQEVILRCVPISNHLYFYWYRQILGQKVEFLVSFYNNEISEKSEIFDDQFSVERPDGSNFTLKIRSTKLEDSAMYFCASGTRSYEQYFGPGTRLTVT.

As concerns this clone: The sample has other DNA sequences that encode this CDR3 too. The chain employs TRBV5-4 and TRBJ2-7; D may be TRBD1 (7 bases). Deletions cut 0 bases from V and 3 bases from J, with 10 bases between. This CDR3 has 14 amino acids. CDR1 and CDR2 (germline): SGHNT, YYREEE (reference sequence). In DNA, the CDR3 is TGTGCCAGCAGCTTGGACAGGGGACTCTACGAGCAGTACTTC. This encodes CASSLDRGLYEQYF.

The V and J genes are TRBV18 and TRBJ2-1, with a tentative D call TRBD1 (6 bases). Trimming cost V 4 bases and J 2 bases, with 12 bases left between them. The CDR3 is 15 amino acids. Germline CDR1 reads KGHSH; CDR2 reads LQKENI. CDR3 sequence reads: CASSLLGQTYNEQFF. The DNA of the CDR3 is TGTGCCAGCTCACTACTCGGACAGACCTACAATGAGCAGTTCTTC. The full variable domain, its missing parts supplied by reference TRBV18 and TRBJ2-1, is NAGVMQNPRHLVRRRGQEARLRCSPMKGHSHVYWYRQLPEEGLKFMVYLQKENIIDESGMPKERFSAEFPKEGPSILRIQQVVRGDSAAYFCASSLLGQTYNEQFFGPGTRLTVL.

The chain couples TRBV28 to TRBJ2-7, with TRBD1 matching over 7 bases. The CDR3 has 12 residues. V was pared by 8 bases and J by 2 bases, with 3 bases of the junction left unmatched. Germline loops: CDR1 MDHEN, CDR2 SYDVKM. The CDR3 DNA sequence: TGTGCCAGCGGACAGGCTGCCTACGAGCAGTACTTC. This sequence encodes CASGQAAYEQYF.

This clone was recorded at least ten times. V is TRBV4-1 and J is TRBJ2-3; 7 bases map to TRBD1. CDR1 MGHRA and CDR2 YSYEKL come from the germline V gene. The CDR3 spans 16 residues. After removal of 0 bases from V and 6 bases from J, the junction contained 9 bases not matched to a gene. The CDR3 sequence is CASSQERTGPTDTQYF. In nucleotides, the CDR3 is TGCGCCAGCAGCCAAGAACGGACAGGTCCCACGGATACGCAGTATTTT.

This sequence joins TRBV30 and TRBJ2-3; possibly TRBD2 for D (6 bases). From germline, CDR1 is GTSNPN and CDR2 SVGIG (reference sequence). With 1 base removed from V and 8 bases from J, the gap between germline ends came to 10 bases. CDR3 length: 12 residues. The CDR3 sequence is CAWSAGGTTQYF. The CDR3 DNA is TGTGCCTGGAGTGCTGGCGGGACTACGCAGTATTTT.

This chain links TRBV11-2 with TRBJ2-1; D call uncertain. The CDR3 covers 16 residues. In germline, CDR1 is SGHAT, CDR2 FQNNGV. V dropped 5 bases and J dropped 0 bases, with 14 bases sitting between them. CDR3: CASSLIRTPSYNEQFF. CDR3 bases: TGTGCCAGCAGCCTCATCAGGACCCCCTCCTACAATGAGCAGTTCTTC.

The genes are TRBV5-1 and TRBJ1-1, with 11 bases aligning to TRBD1. This CDR3 has 14 residues. CDR1 is SGHRS, CDR2 YFSETQ, per germline. The V gene end was trimmed by 4 bases and the J gene end by 3 bases; junction bases not matched to a gene: 2. Here the CDR3 reads CASSGQGAHTEAFF. CDR3 in DNA: TGCGCCAGCAGCGGACAGGGGGCCCACACTGAAGCTTTCTTT.

As concerns this clone: The sample carries other DNA sequences with the same CDR3. The chain has TRBV9 and TRBJ2-2; D is ambiguous. CDR1 and CDR2 (germline): SGDLS, YYNGEE. Trimming removed 2 bases from V and 4 bases from J, with 3 bases in between. The CDR3 has 12 residues. CDR3 in amino acids: CASSVVTGELFF. In nucleotides, the CDR3 is TGTGCCAGCAGCGTTGTCACCGGGGAGCTGTTTTTT.

Turning to this clone: Other DNA sequences within the sample encode an identical CDR3. The CDR3 sequence: CASSPGSDEKLFF. The CDR3 region has the DNA TGTGCCAGCTCACCAGGATCGGATGAAAAACTGTTTTTT. V is TRBV18 and J is TRBJ1-4; no reliable D call. Germline-derived CDR1 and CDR2 are KGHSH and LQKENI. V was trimmed by 2 bases and J by 6 bases, leaving 7 bases between them. This CDR3 region has 13 residues.

V is TRBV4-1 and J is TRBJ2-2; a weak D match, TRBD2 (6 bases). The CDR3 totals 15 residues. Trimming took off 4 bases at V and 1 base at J, with 10 bases between the two ends. Per germline, CDR1 MGHRA and CDR2 YSYEKL. The CDR3 sequence is CASSPVGGNTGELFF. In DNA, the CDR3 is TGCGCCAGCAGCCCCGTCGGGGGGAACACCGGGGAGCTGTTTTTT.

This clone appeared a single time. The chain combines TRBV5-1 with TRBJ2-2; D remains unclear. Deletions cut 5 bases from V and 0 bases from J, with 8 bases between. Germline assignment: CDR1 SGHRS and CDR2 YFSETQ. The CDR3 is 14 amino acids. The DNA of the CDR3 is TGCGCCAGCAGGCTAGACTCGAACACCGGGGAGCTGTTTTTT. Its translation: CASRLDSNTGELFF.

CDR3 DNA: TGTGCCAGCACCCCCTCCCTTAGCGGGAGTTACTCCTACAATGAGCAGTTCTTC. Translated, it gives CASTPSLSGSYSYNEQFF. V usage is TRBV27 and J usage is TRBJ2-1; 9 nucleotides agree with TRBD2. Germline-derived CDR1 and CDR2 are MNHEY and SMNVEV (reference sequence). The CDR3 has 18 residues. Trimming took 7 bases from V and 0 from J; bases not matched to a gene: 13.

This clone was counted many times. This chain connects TRBV7-2 to TRBJ2-7, with D perhaps TRBD2 (6 bases). Germline CDR1 is SGHTA and CDR2 is FQGNSA. Trimming removed 0 bases at V and 9 bases at J, with 15 bases between. The CDR3 sequence is 14 residues long. CDR3 amino acids: CASSLAGSVGGQYF. The CDR3 region has the DNA TGTGCCAGCAGCTTAGCAGGCTCCGTGGGAGGGCAGTACTTC.

The J gene is TRBJ1-2, the V gene TRBV21-1; TRBD1 is the table's D call, not checked against the DNA. TRBV21-1 is a listed pseudogene. CDR3 length equals 12 residues. The CDR3: CASSRDSYGYTF. The DNA of the CDR3 is TGTGCCAGCAGTCGCGACAGCTATGGCTACACCTTC.

This clone occurred once. At the DNA level, this CDR3 is encoded by other sequences in the same sample as well. The chain has TRBV5-6 and TRBJ2-1; 10 bases agree with TRBD1. The CDR3 has 13 amino acids. J lost 7 bases, V lost 5 bases, and 3 bases had no gene match. The V gene's germline CDR1 is SGHDT and CDR2 YYEEEE. The CDR3 sequence is CASSRDRGNEQFF. The CDR3 DNA sequence: TGTGCCAGCAGTCGGGACAGGGGAAATGAGCAGTTCTTC.

The rearrangement uses TRBV28 and TRBJ2-7; 10 bases map to TRBD2. CDR1 and CDR2 from the germline V gene are MDHEN and SYDVKM. The CDR3 loop spans 17 amino acids. The V gene end was trimmed by 3 bases and the J gene end by 7 bases; junction bases not matched to a gene: 15. CDR3 residues: CASSLPEGVAGGGEQYF. The CDR3 bases are TGTGCCAGCAGTTTGCCCGAGGGGGTAGCGGGAGGAGGGGAGCAGTACTTC.

The chain recombines TRBV18 with TRBJ2-2; 7 bases align to TRBD2. V was pared by 2 bases and J by 5 bases, with 8 bases of the junction left unmatched. The germline V gene encodes CDR1 KGHSH and CDR2 LQKENI. The CDR3 is 16 amino acids. CDR3 residues: CASSPWGGSGTGELFF. The DNA for the CDR3 is TGTGCCAGCTCACCATGGGGCGGGAGCGGAACCGGGGAGCTGTTTTTT.

This clone came up many times. The rearrangement joins TRBV15 to TRBJ2-4, with D possibly being TRBD1 (5 bases). CDR1 is LNHNV, CDR2 YYDKDF, per germline (reference sequence). V was trimmed by 3 bases and J by 5 bases, leaving 17 bases between them. There are 16 residues in the CDR3. Here the CDR3 reads CATSSDRLLPENIQYF. The CDR3 nucleotides are TGTGCCACCAGCAGCGACAGACTCTTACCTGAAAACATTCAGTACTTC.

About this clone: The same CDR3 can be traced to other DNA sequences in this sample. The chain combines TRBV7-2 with TRBJ2-7; 10 bases are shared with TRBD1. CDR1 is SGHTA and CDR2 is FQGNSA in the germline V gene. V trimming: 3 bases; J trimming: 5 bases; junction bases outside the gene matches: 1. The CDR3 has 13 amino acids. The CDR3 sequence is CASSLDRGDEQYF. CDR3 nucleotides: TGTGCCAGCAGCTTGGACAGGGGGGACGAGCAGTACTTC.

The V and J genes are TRBV10-3 and TRBJ2-7; D may match TRBD1 or TRBD2 (5 bases each). Germline CDR1 and CDR2: ENHRY and SYGVKD. The V and J ends lost 7 bases and 6 bases respectively, with 22 bases between them. The CDR3 consists of 15 residues. The CDR3 here is CAITQGTAERGEQYF. CDR3 DNA: TGTGCCATCACCCAAGGGACGGCGGAAAGGGGCGAGCAGTACTTC.

This chain links TRBV10-3 with TRBJ2-4, with D hard to call. Trimming pared 10 bases from V and 0 bases from J, leaving 10 bases between. In germline, CDR1 is ENHRY, CDR2 SYGVKD. This CDR3 contains 13 residues. This CDR3 is CATQDGAKNIQYF. CDR3 DNA sequence: TGTGCCACCCAGGACGGAGCCAAAAACATTCAGTACTTC.

V and J are TRBV10-3 and TRBJ2-7; the match to TRBD1 covers 8 bases. The CDR3 is made up of 13 amino acids. V lost 10 bases and J lost 6; bases outside the gene matches: 11. CDR1 ENHRY and CDR2 SYGVKD come from the germline V gene. CDR3 sequence: CATRVQGAGEQYF. The CDR3 DNA reads as TGTGCCACCAGGGTGCAGGGGGCGGGCGAGCAGTACTTC.

This rearrangement joins TRBV11-1 to TRBJ1-4; maybe TRBD1 (5 bases). The germline V and J ends were trimmed by 5 bases and 8 bases, with 21 bases remaining between them. The length of the CDR3 is 16 residues. In germline, CDR1 is SGHAT, CDR2 FQDESV (reference sequence). DNA of the CDR3: TGTGCCAGCAGCGCGCGGGACGGGCTTATTGGGGAAAAACTGTTTTTT. Translation gives CASSARDGLIGEKLFF.

The rearrangement joins TRBV9 to TRBJ1-3, with D tentatively TRBD1 (5 bases). Trimming cost V 0 bases and J 0 bases, with 10 bases left between them. The CDR3 is made up of 16 amino acids. Germline V lookup: CDR1 SGDLS, CDR2 YYNGEE. The DNA for the CDR3 is TGTGCCAGCAGCGTAGCGACAGCTTTCTCTGGAAACACCATATATTTT. Its translation: CASSVATAFSGNTIYF.

The chain recombines TRBV18 with TRBJ2-7; tentatively, D is TRBD1 or TRBD2 (7 bases each). Trimming took 6 bases from V and 1 from J, leaving 16 bases between them. The CDR3 is 15 residues long. Germline assignment: CDR1 KGHSH and CDR2 LQKENI. CDR3 sequence reads: CASSRGDSRSYEQYF. The CDR3 DNA reads TGTGCCAGCTCCCGGGGGGACAGTCGATCCTACGAGCAGTACTTC.

V usage is TRBV6-6 and J usage is TRBJ2-7; 7 nucleotides match TRBD2. TRBJ2-1 matches the DNA end more closely, so the J call is doubtful. Per the germline V gene, CDR1 is MNHNY and CDR2 is SVGAGI (reference sequence). The CDR3 has 15 residues. CDR3: CARTTGTMIDNEQFF. The CDR3 DNA reads TGTGCCAGAACTACCGGGACTATGATTGACAATGAGCAGTTCTTC.

The CDR3 DNA is TGTGCCACCAGCAGACAGGGGGGACTAGCGTACGAGCAGTACTTC. It specifies CATSRQGGLAYEQYF. The chain is built from TRBV15 and TRBJ2-7; TRBD2 matches 10 bases. The length of the CDR3 is 15 residues. The germline V gene encodes CDR1 LNHNV and CDR2 YYDKDF (reference sequence). Losses at the gene ends were 2 bases for V and 4 bases for J; bases not matched to a gene: 5. Filled out from reference TRBV15 and TRBJ2-7, the complete variable domain reads DAMVIQNPRYQVTQFGKPVTLSCSQTLNHNVMYWYQQKSSQAPKLLFHYYDKDFNNEADTPDNFQSRRPNTSFCFLDIRSPGLGDTAMYLCATSRQGGLAYEQYFGPGTRLTVT.

The V gene is TRBV6-5, the J gene TRBJ2-2; D unclear. The V end was cut by 7 bases, the J end by 7 bases, with 16 bases between. Germline assignment: CDR1 MNHEY and CDR2 SVGAGI. This CDR3 contains 14 residues. The chain's CDR3 is CASKRSLVGGELFF. CDR3 bases: TGTGCCAGCAAGCGATCCTTAGTGGGCGGGGAGCTGTTTTTT.

The CDR3 here is CASSEISSGNTIYF. CDR3 sequence (DNA): TGTGCCAGCAGTGAAATCAGCTCTGGAAACACCATATATTTT. The chain uses TRBV6-1 and TRBJ1-3; D remains ambiguous. Trimming pared 2 bases from V and 0 bases from J, leaving 5 bases between. Germline CDR1 and CDR2: MNHNS and SASEGT. The CDR3 is made up of 14 amino acids.